Listed below are T cell receptor beta chains from one sample, sequenced in a study of graft-versus-host responses after intestinal transplantation. The repertoire was sequenced with immunoSEQ multiplex PCR; TCRdb's copy has only in-frame clones and lacks some. The data hold about 100,000 clones, with less than 90% observed a single time. These receptors are not linked to any known antigen. Here the sequenced sample was unstimulated CD4+ T cells sorted from spleen or lymph node cells, taken before intestinal transplant. The receptors were sampled from a human donor who received an intestinal transplant. CDR3s include the opening cysteine and the closing phenylalanine or tryptophan. D genes are given only for firm matches. Clone size is given for some rows only: seen once, a few or many times, or a class if the clone is expanded.

clone size: .; J gene: TRBJ1-4; D gene: TRBD1; V gene: TRBV14; CDR3 DNA: TGTGCCAGCAGCCCACGACAGGGCCACGAAAAACTGTTTTTT; CDR3 protein: CASSPRQGHEKLFF
clone size: .; J gene: TRBJ2-5; D gene: .; V gene: TRBV18; CDR3 DNA: TGTGCCAGCTCACCACTCGAGCTTACCCGACCCAAAGAGACCCAGTACTTC; CDR3 protein: CASSPLELTRPKETQYF
clone size: .; J gene: TRBJ1-5; D gene: .; V gene: TRBV18; CDR3 DNA: TGTGCCAGCTCACCTGGACAGTATCAGCCCCAGCATTTT; CDR3 protein: CASSPGQYQPQHF
clone size: once; J gene: TRBJ2-5; D gene: .; V gene: TRBV5-5; CDR3 DNA: TGTGCCAGCAGCTTGCTACCTCAGAACCAAGAGACCCAGTACTTC; CDR3 protein: CASSLLPQNQETQYF
clone size: .; J gene: TRBJ2-3; D gene: .; V gene: TRBV7-2; CDR3 DNA: TGTGCCACCCGGGGAAGATTGACAGATACGCAGTATTTT; CDR3 protein: CATRGRLTDTQYF
clone size: .; J gene: TRBJ2-1; D gene: TRBD2; V gene: TRBV11-3; CDR3 DNA: TGTGCCAGCAGCCCAAAGGGGACTAGCTCCTACAATGAGCAGTTCTTC; CDR3 protein: CASSPKGTSSYNEQFF
clone size: once; J gene: TRBJ1-1; D gene: .; V gene: TRBV9; CDR3 DNA: TGTGCCAGCAGCCCCCGACAGATCTTGAACACTGAAGCTTTCTTT; CDR3 protein: CASSPRQILNTEAFF
clone size: once; J gene: TRBJ2-7; D gene: .; V gene: TRBV5-1; CDR3 DNA: TGCGCCAGCAGCTTGGGTTCGACAGGTCTTCTCTACGAGCAGTACTTC; CDR3 protein: CASSLGSTGLLYEQYF
clone size: .; J gene: TRBJ1-2; D gene: .; V gene: TRBV18; CDR3 DNA: TGTGCCAGCTCACCAGAGGGGTCCTATGGCTACACCTTC; CDR3 protein: CASSPEGSYGYTF
clone size: .; J gene: TRBJ2-5; D gene: TRBD2; V gene: TRBV6-1; CDR3 DNA: TGTGCCAGCAGTGAAGCCTTCCTAGCGGGAGTCGAGACCCAGTACTTC; CDR3 protein: CASSEAFLAGVETQYF
clone size: .; J gene: TRBJ1-2; D gene: .; V gene: TRBV19; CDR3 DNA: TGTGCCAGTAACTACGGGGAGGCCGCCTATGGCTACACCTTC; CDR3 protein: CASNYGEAAYGYTF
clone size: .; J gene: TRBJ2-7; D gene: TRBD1; V gene: TRBV5-4; CDR3 DNA: TGTGCCAGCAGCAGGCCGGGACAGGAATACTACGAGCAGTACTTC; CDR3 protein: CASSRPGQEYYEQYF
clone size: .; J gene: TRBJ2-6; D gene: .; V gene: TRBV14; CDR3 DNA: TGTGCCAGCACCCCCAAAGGGCGGGGGGCCAACGTCCTGACTTTC; CDR3 protein: CASTPKGRGANVLTF
clone size: .; J gene: TRBJ2-1; D gene: .; V gene: TRBV6-5; CDR3 DNA: TGTGCCAGCAGTTACTCAATCGGGAATCACAATGAGCAGTTCTTC; CDR3 protein: CASSYSIGNHNEQFF
clone size: .; J gene: TRBJ2-1; D gene: TRBD2; V gene: TRBV4-1; CDR3 DNA: TGCGCCAGCAGCCGGGGAGTGTTCCAGCGGGAGGCCCCGAGCTCCTACAATGAGCAGTTCTTC; CDR3 protein: CASSRGVFQREAPSSYNEQFF
clone size: .; J gene: TRBJ1-4; D gene: TRBD1; V gene: TRBV2; CDR3 DNA: TGTGCCAGCAGTGAAGCGTTTAACAGGGGAGGTGAAAAACTGTTTTTT; CDR3 protein: CASSEAFNRGGEKLFF
clone size: .; J gene: TRBJ2-7; D gene: .; V gene: TRBV6-5; CDR3 DNA: TGTGCCAGTTCACCCCTCGATTTCTTCTACGAGCAGTACTTC; CDR3 protein: CASSPLDFFYEQYF
clone size: .; J gene: TRBJ2-1; D gene: .; V gene: TRBV18; CDR3 DNA: TGTGCCAGCTCACCTGAGGGACATGAGCAGTTCTTC; CDR3 protein: CASSPEGHEQFF
clone size: .; J gene: TRBJ2-7; D gene: .; V gene: TRBV11-2; CDR3 DNA: TGTGCCAGCAGCTCCTCTGGGGGGCCCTCCTACGAGCAGTACTTC; CDR3 protein: CASSSSGGPSYEQYF
clone size: .; J gene: TRBJ2-7; D gene: .; V gene: TRBV20-1; CDR3 DNA: TGCAGTGCCCCGTTCGCCTACGAGCAGTACTTC; CDR3 protein: CSAPFAYEQYF
clone size: .; J gene: TRBJ2-7; D gene: .; V gene: TRBV11-2; CDR3 DNA: TGTGCCAGCAGATCTGGATACAGGAGCTCCTACGAGCAGTACTTC; CDR3 protein: CASRSGYRSSYEQYF
clone size: .; J gene: TRBJ2-7; D gene: .; V gene: TRBV6-5; CDR3 DNA: TGTGCCAGCAGTTACGACCCCGGGACAAGCTACGAGCAGTACTTC; CDR3 protein: CASSYDPGTSYEQYF
clone size: .; J gene: TRBJ2-3; D gene: TRBD2; V gene: TRBV9; CDR3 DNA: TGTGCCAGCAGCTTATTTAGCGGGAGAGTCACAGATACGCAGTATTTT; CDR3 protein: CASSLFSGRVTDTQYF
clone size: .; J gene: TRBJ2-7; D gene: TRBD1; V gene: TRBV6-5; CDR3 DNA: TGTGCCAGCAGCAGGACAGGGGGAATACGCGAGCAGTACTTC; CDR3 protein: CASSRTGGIREQYF
clone size: .; J gene: TRBJ1-5; D gene: .; V gene: TRBV6-5; CDR3 DNA: TGTGCCAGCAGTTACTCTTCTTGGGAACAGCCCCAGCATTTT; CDR3 protein: CASSYSSWEQPQHF
clone size: .; J gene: TRBJ2-7; D gene: .; V gene: TRBV6-6; CDR3 DNA: TGTGCCAGCAGTTACGTTATGGCAGGGAAGCACGAGCAGTACTTC; CDR3 protein: CASSYVMAGKHEQYF
clone size: .; J gene: TRBJ2-6; D gene: TRBD2; V gene: TRBV5-5; CDR3 DNA: TGTGCCAGCAGCCCAGTCGCGGGGGTTGGGGCCAACGTCCTGACTTTC; CDR3 protein: CASSPVAGVGANVLTF
clone size: .; J gene: TRBJ2-1; D gene: .; V gene: TRBV21-1; CDR3 DNA: TGTGCCGGTCCGGGACTGAGCAATGAGCAGTTCTTC; CDR3 protein: CAGPGLSNEQFF
clone size: .; J gene: TRBJ2-7; D gene: .; V gene: TRBV7-9; CDR3 DNA: TGTGCCAGCAGCCGCCTTGGGGGTGGCTACGAGCAGTACTTC; CDR3 protein: CASSRLGGGYEQYF
clone size: .; J gene: TRBJ1-5; D gene: .; V gene: TRBV28; CDR3 DNA: TGTGCCAGCAGAGTTCTTAATCAGCCCCAGCATTTT; CDR3 protein: CASRVLNQPQHF
clone size: few; J gene: TRBJ2-7; D gene: TRBD1; V gene: TRBV19; CDR3 DNA: TGTGCCAGTAGCGACAAATCTCAGGGGGCGCAGTACTTC; CDR3 protein: CASSDKSQGAQYF
clone size: .; J gene: TRBJ2-5; D gene: .; V gene: TRBV28; CDR3 DNA: TGTGCCAGCAGTTTATCTTCAGAAGAGACCCAGTACTTC; CDR3 protein: CASSLSSEETQYF
clone size: .; J gene: TRBJ1-4; D gene: .; V gene: TRBV7-9; CDR3 DNA: TGTGCCAGCAGCCCCAACCCAACTAATGAAAAACTGTTTTTT; CDR3 protein: CASSPNPTNEKLFF
clone size: once; J gene: TRBJ2-7; D gene: .; V gene: TRBV5-1; CDR3 DNA: TGCGCCAGCAGCTTGTCAGGCGAGCAGTACTTC; CDR3 protein: CASSLSGEQYF
clone size: .; J gene: TRBJ1-6; D gene: .; V gene: TRBV6-6; CDR3 DNA: TGTGCCAGCAGTTCGCCGGGGGTGGCCTCACCCCTCCACTTT; CDR3 protein: CASSSPGVASPLHF
clone size: .; J gene: TRBJ2-3; D gene: .; V gene: TRBV11-2; CDR3 DNA: TGTGCCAGCAGTGGGTTCACAGATACGCAGTATTTT; CDR3 protein: CASSGFTDTQYF
clone size: .; J gene: TRBJ1-1; D gene: .; V gene: TRBV10-3; CDR3 DNA: TGTGCCATCAGTGAGGGTAGGAGCACTGAAGCTTTCTTT; CDR3 protein: CAISEGRSTEAFF
clone size: .; J gene: TRBJ1-5; D gene: TRBD1; V gene: TRBV7-9; CDR3 DNA: TGTGCCAGCAGCATACAGGGGACAGACCAGCCCCAGCATTTT; CDR3 protein: CASSIQGTDQPQHF
clone size: .; J gene: TRBJ2-6; D gene: .; V gene: TRBV6-5; CDR3 DNA: TGTGCCAGCGGTTGGCAGGGTACTGGGGCCAACGTCCTGACTTTC; CDR3 protein: CASGWQGTGANVLTF
clone size: once; J gene: TRBJ1-2; D gene: .; V gene: TRBV29-1; CDR3 DNA: TGCAGCGTTGAAGATCAGCAGGATGTAGATGGCTACACCTTC; CDR3 protein: CSVEDQQDVDGYTF
clone size: .; J gene: TRBJ2-1; D gene: .; V gene: TRBV18; CDR3 DNA: TGTGCCAGCTCCCGAATGGAAACCTACAATGAGCAGTTCTTC; CDR3 protein: CASSRMETYNEQFF
clone size: .; J gene: TRBJ2-1; D gene: TRBD2; V gene: TRBV10-1; CDR3 DNA: TGCGCCAGCAGTGATTATAGCGGGAGAAATGAGCAGTTCTTC; CDR3 protein: CASSDYSGRNEQFF
clone size: few; J gene: TRBJ2-3; D gene: TRBD2; V gene: TRBV7-3; CDR3 DNA: TGTGCCAGCAGCGCATCTAGCGGGGGCACAGATACGCAGTATTTT; CDR3 protein: CASSASSGGTDTQYF
clone size: .; J gene: TRBJ1-5; D gene: TRBD1; V gene: TRBV28; CDR3 DNA: TGTGCCAGCAGTTGGGTACAGGGGTACAATCAGCCCCAGCATTTT; CDR3 protein: CASSWVQGYNQPQHF
clone size: once; J gene: TRBJ1-2; D gene: .; V gene: TRBV28; CDR3 DNA: TGTGCCAGCAGTTTTCAGGTGGCTAGGTCCTACACCTTC; CDR3 protein: CASSFQVARSYTF
clone size: .; J gene: TRBJ2-3; D gene: .; V gene: TRBV30; CDR3 DNA: TGTGCCTGGAGTGTACCAGATACGCAGTATTTT; CDR3 protein: CAWSVPDTQYF
clone size: few; J gene: TRBJ2-1; D gene: TRBD2; V gene: TRBV19; CDR3 DNA: TGTGCCACCTCGGGTCTAGCGGGGTTCAAGTCCTACAATGAGCAGTTCTTC; CDR3 protein: CATSGLAGFKSYNEQFF
clone size: .; J gene: TRBJ2-1; D gene: .; V gene: TRBV21-1; CDR3 DNA: TGTGCCAGACCAAGCGTTAGCTCCTACAATGAGCAGTTCTTC; CDR3 protein: CARPSVSSYNEQFF
clone size: .; J gene: TRBJ1-1; D gene: .; V gene: TRBV28; CDR3 DNA: TGTGCCAGCAGTTTATGGCAGGGAGGCACTGAAGCTTTCTTT; CDR3 protein: CASSLWQGGTEAFF
clone size: .; J gene: TRBJ1-3; D gene: .; V gene: TRBV11-2; CDR3 DNA: TGTGCCAGCAGCTTACTACACAGGAGACGCTCTGGAAACACCATATATTTT; CDR3 protein: CASSLLHRRRSGNTIYF
clone size: .; J gene: TRBJ2-5; D gene: TRBD2; V gene: TRBV29-1; CDR3 DNA: TGCAGCTCTGTTTGGGGGGAGGGACCCCAGTACTTC; CDR3 protein: CSSVWGEGPQYF